This record concerns one T cell receptor (beta chain) sequence. The target antigen is unknown. Sequencing was performed with immunoSEQ multiplex PCR; in TCRdb, only in-frame clones are kept and a portion is missing. The table has some 50,000 clones, 75% to 85% seen once. Trimming stripped 6 bases from V and 6 bases from J, with 14 bases between. Germline CDR1 reads MDHEN; CDR2 reads SYDVKM. The CDR3 runs 13 residues. The data are from a study of OX40 agonist ivuxolimab in advanced cancers. Study background: A mean age of around 63 years, range roughly 20 to 79, was recorded, and 70% to 85% were male. Notes on the study in general: Relative to CD4+, CD8+ T cells held more expanded clones on average. CD4+ and CD8+ blood T cells expanded clonally by week 6 at 0.1 to 3.0 mg/kg.

J is TRBJ1-2 and V is TRBV28, with a weak D call TRBD1 (6 bases). This TCR derives from an adult with an advanced solid tumor such as melanoma, head and neck, liver or kidney cancer. Sample: CD4+ or CD8+ T cells sorted from blood, taken in a trial of the OX40 agonist ivuxolimab. The CDR3 spells CASSPPRQDGYTF. CDR3 DNA sequence: TGTGCCAGCAGCCCACCCCGACAGGATGGCTACACCTTC.